This T cell receptor beta chain came from a study of CD8+ T cells in alopecia areata. Study observations and caveats: Patients shared TCRs less clearly than mice did, possibly owing to HLA. Lesional scalp, especially alopecia totalis/universalis, showed higher clonality than normal scalp. Sequencing of scalp tissue also captures the resident alphabeta T cells of normal skin.

The sequencing template was cDNA reverse transcribed from extracted RNA. TCRdb's copy holds only in-frame clones and misses some; the assay was immunoSEQ multiplex PCR. The sample has 50,000 to 70,000 clones; around 40% are singletons. Peripheral blood samples and lesional scalp punch biopsies were obtained from alopecia areata patients. Notes on this clone: Antigen unknown.

The ends were cut back, 2 bases at V and 0 bases at J, with 8 bases in the middle. Germline V lookup: CDR1 MDHEN, CDR2 SYDVKM. This CDR3 spans 14 amino acids. The chain uses TRBV28 and TRBJ2-7; no reliable D call. Sequencing used NKG2D-low CD8+ T cells sorted from blood. This receptor was obtained from a human donor with alopecia areata. The CDR3: CASSLASLSYEQYF. The CDR3 nucleotides read TGTGCCAGCAGTTTAGCAAGCCTCTCCTACGAGCAGTACTTC.